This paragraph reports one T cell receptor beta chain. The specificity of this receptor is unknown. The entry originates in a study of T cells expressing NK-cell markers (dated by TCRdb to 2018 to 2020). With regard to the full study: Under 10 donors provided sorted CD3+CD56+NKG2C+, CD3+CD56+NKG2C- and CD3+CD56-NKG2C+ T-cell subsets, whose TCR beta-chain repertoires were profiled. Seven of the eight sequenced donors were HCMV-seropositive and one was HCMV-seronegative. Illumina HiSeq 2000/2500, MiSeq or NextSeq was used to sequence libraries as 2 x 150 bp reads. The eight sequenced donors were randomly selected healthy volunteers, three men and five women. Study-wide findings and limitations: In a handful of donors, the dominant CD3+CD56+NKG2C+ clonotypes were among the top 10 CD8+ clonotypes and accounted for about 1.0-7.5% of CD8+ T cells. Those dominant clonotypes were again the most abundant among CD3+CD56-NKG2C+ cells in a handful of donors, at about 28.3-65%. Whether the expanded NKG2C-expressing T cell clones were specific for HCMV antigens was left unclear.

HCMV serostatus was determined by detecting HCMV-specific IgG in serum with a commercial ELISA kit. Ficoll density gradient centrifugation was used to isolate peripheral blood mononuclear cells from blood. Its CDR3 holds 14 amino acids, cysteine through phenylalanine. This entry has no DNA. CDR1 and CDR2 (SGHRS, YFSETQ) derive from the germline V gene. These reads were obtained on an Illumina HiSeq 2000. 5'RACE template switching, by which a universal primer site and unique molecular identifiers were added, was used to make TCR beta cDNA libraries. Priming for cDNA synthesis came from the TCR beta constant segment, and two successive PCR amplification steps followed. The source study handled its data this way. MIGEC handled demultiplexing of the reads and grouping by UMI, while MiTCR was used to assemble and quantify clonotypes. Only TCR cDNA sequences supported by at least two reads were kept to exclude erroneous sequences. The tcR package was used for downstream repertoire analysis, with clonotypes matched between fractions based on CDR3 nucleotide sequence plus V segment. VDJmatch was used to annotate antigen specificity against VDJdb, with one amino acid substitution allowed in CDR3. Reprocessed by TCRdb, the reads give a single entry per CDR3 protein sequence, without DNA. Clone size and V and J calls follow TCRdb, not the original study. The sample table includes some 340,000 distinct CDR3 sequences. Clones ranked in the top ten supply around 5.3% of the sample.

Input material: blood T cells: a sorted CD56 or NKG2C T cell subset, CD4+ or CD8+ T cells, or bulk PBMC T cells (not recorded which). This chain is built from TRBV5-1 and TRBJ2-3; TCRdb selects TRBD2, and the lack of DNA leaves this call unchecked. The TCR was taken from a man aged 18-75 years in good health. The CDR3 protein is CASSPDYPPGTWYF.